The next 16 T cell receptor beta chains were all read from a single sample in a study of shared clonotypes between healthy human individuals. The repertoire was sequenced with immunoSEQ multiplex PCR; TCRdb's copy has only in-frame clones and lacks some. This table holds approximately 500,000 clones, around 79% found once. The sample comprised PBMCs. All receptors come from a woman in her thirties or forties in good health. Some clones in this sample may be carry-over from other donors' samples.

The chain uses TRBV5-1 and TRBJ2-7; 8 nucleotides agree with TRBD2. The CDR3 sequence is 14 residues long. The germline gives CDR1 SGHRS, CDR2 YFSETQ. With 4 bases clipped from V and 5 bases from J, the junction kept 8 bases outside the gene matches. CDR3 bases: TGCGCCAGCAGCCCCCGGGAGGGTGGGAACGAGCAGTACTTC. It codes for CASSPREGGNEQYF.

This clone was detected a few times. This sequence joins TRBV19 and TRBJ2-7; TRBD2 might be the D (5 bases). Germline lookup yields CDR1 LNHDA and CDR2 SQIVND (reference sequence). The CDR3 covers 13 residues. The ends were cut back, 2 bases at V and 6 bases at J, with 11 bases in the middle. CDR3 region: CASSIQEESEQYF. The CDR3 DNA is TGTGCCAGTAGTATACAGGAGGAGTCCGAGCAGTACTTC.

The chain recombines TRBV6-6 with TRBJ1-3; a possible D gene is TRBD1 (6 bases). The V gene lost 2 bases and the J gene lost 2 bases, with 7 bases spanning the gap. Germline V CDR1 and CDR2: MNHNY, SVGAGI (reference sequence). CDR3 length equals 14 residues. The CDR3 region is CASSYGTTGNTIYF. The CDR3 DNA reads TGTGCCAGCAGTTACGGGACAACTGGAAACACCATATATTTT.

This chain uses TRBV5-1 with TRBJ1-1; TRBD1 matches at 7 bases. The CDR3 has 14 amino acids. V shed 5 bases and J 7 bases; nucleotides not matched to a gene: 11. Germline V CDR1 and CDR2: SGHRS, YFSETQ. The CDR3 spells CASRRDSLSHEAFF. CDR3 in DNA: TGCGCCAGCAGAAGGGACAGCCTCAGTCATGAAGCTTTCTTT.

This clone was seen repeatedly, ten times or more. The DNA for the CDR3 is TGTGCCAGTAGGGGGGGCGGAGGTACGCAGTATTTT. Translated: CASRGGGGTQYF. The J gene is TRBJ2-3, the V gene TRBV19, with D perhaps matching TRBD1 or TRBD2 (6 bases each). Trimming removed 6 bases at V and 8 bases at J, with 12 bases between. This CDR3 is 12 amino acids long. Germline CDR1 and CDR2: LNHDA and SQIVND (reference sequence).

The chain links TRBV9 to TRBJ2-7, with D tentatively TRBD1 or TRBD2 (5 bases each). The CDR3 contains 15 residues. CDR1 and CDR2 (germline): SGDLS, YYNGEE. The V gene lost 4 bases and the J gene lost 4 bases, with 18 bases spanning the gap. Here the CDR3 reads CASSPGVSRAYEQYF. CDR3 nucleotide sequence: TGTGCCAGCAGCCCCGGGGTGAGCAGGGCATACGAGCAGTACTTC.

J is TRBJ2-1 and V is TRBV30; perhaps TRBD2 as D (6 bases). V lost 2 bases, J lost 4 bases, and 21 bases lay in between. The germline V gene encodes CDR1 GTSNPN and CDR2 SVGIG (reference sequence). The CDR3 has 17 amino acids. In DNA form, the CDR3 reads TGTGCCTGGAGTCCACCGTCGGGGTGGGCGGGATACAATGAGCAGTTCTTC. Amino acids: CAWSPPSGWAGYNEQFF.

V and J are TRBV6-5 and TRBJ2-7, with a tentative D call TRBD2 (6 bases). Trimming took off 6 bases at V and 7 bases at J, with 19 bases between the two ends. Per germline, CDR1 MNHEY and CDR2 SVGAGI. The CDR3 loop spans 14 amino acids. The CDR3 DNA follows: TGTGCCAGCAGCGATCCGGGACTCTTCTGGGAGCAGTACTTC. Amino acid sequence: CASSDPGLFWEQYF.

This clone appeared a few times. The V gene is TRBV6-6, the J gene TRBJ1-4; TRBD1 aligns across 10 bases. The V segment lost 6 bases and the J segment 8 bases; nucleotides outside the gene matches: 6. Looked up from germline, CDR1 is MNHNY and CDR2 is SVGAGI (reference sequence). The CDR3 is made up of 14 amino acids. The CDR3 sequence is CASRMGQGLEKLFF. The DNA of the CDR3 is TGTGCCAGCAGAATGGGACAGGGGTTAGAAAAACTGTTTTTT.

The rearrangement links TRBV7-9 to TRBJ1-2; D call uncertain. Germline assignment: CDR1 SEHNR and CDR2 FQNEAQ (reference sequence). The CDR3 spans 15 residues. V was cut by 1 base and J by 2 bases, with 11 bases left in between. The CDR3 spells CASSLGRAANYGYTF. CDR3 DNA: TGTGCCAGCAGCTTAGGACGAGCGGCGAACTATGGCTACACCTTC.

The CDR3 loop is CASSRSGRARNEQFF. CDR3 in DNA: TGTGCCAGCAGCCGTAGCGGGAGGGCCCGCAATGAGCAGTTCTTC. This chain connects TRBV6-5 to TRBJ2-1; 11 positions match TRBD2. This CDR3 region has 15 residues. Germline trimming cut 6 bases from V and 6 bases from J; bases unmatched to any gene: 7. Germline CDR1 and CDR2: MNHEY and SVGAGI.

The V call is TRBV7-3, the J call TRBJ1-1, with D possibly being TRBD1 (5 bases). This CDR3 is built from 15 residues. V gave up 0 bases and J gave up 5 bases, with 13 bases separating them. Looked up from germline, CDR1 is SGHTA and CDR2 is FQGTGA. The CDR3 region is CASSLTGELGTEAFF. In nucleotides, the CDR3 is TGTGCCAGCAGCTTAACGGGGGAGCTAGGGACTGAAGCTTTCTTT.

J is TRBJ2-2 and V is TRBV27; 8 positions agree with TRBD1. From germline, CDR1 is MNHEY and CDR2 SMNVEV (reference sequence). V shed 9 bases and J 5 bases; nucleotides not matched to a gene: 8. CDR3 length equals 14 residues. CDR3 coding DNA: TGTGCCAGAGACGGACAGGGCGGTACCGGGGAGCTGTTTTTT. Amino acids: CARDGQGGTGELFF.

This clone was seen a single time. The chain carries TRBV7-2 and TRBJ2-2; 8 nucleotides align to TRBD1. Trimming cost V 5 bases and J 7 bases; bases outside gene matches: 3. The CDR3 is 13 amino acids. CDR1 SGHTA and CDR2 FQGNSA come from the germline V gene. The CDR3 reads CASSIDRGGELFF. Written as DNA, the CDR3 is TGTGCCAGCAGCATAGACAGGGGCGGGGAGCTGTTTTTT. The full variable domain, its missing parts supplied by reference TRBV7-2 and TRBJ2-2, is GAGVSQSPSNKVTEKGKDVELRCDPISGHTALYWYRQSLGQGLEFLIYFQGNSAPDKSGLPSDRFSAERTGGSVSTLTIQRTQQEDSAVYLCASSIDRGGELFFGEGSRLTVL.

This clone was detected only a few times. CDR3 nucleotide sequence: TGTGCCAGCAGAGAACAGGGGTTGTACACTGAAGCTTTCTTT. It codes for CASREQGLYTEAFF. The V and J genes are TRBV6-5 and TRBJ1-1, with 7 bases lining up with TRBD1. The CDR3 has 14 residues. J lost 3 bases, V lost 6 bases, and 7 bases had no gene match. Germline-derived CDR1 and CDR2 are MNHEY and SVGAGI.

Comments on this clone: This may be a read error, as it is one base from a much larger clone. This rearrangement joins TRBV7-9 to TRBJ2-1; D may match TRBD1 or TRBD2 (5 bases each). Germline values: CDR1 SEHNR, CDR2 FQNEAQ (reference sequence). The CDR3 is 13 residues long. Trimming removed 0 bases from V and 5 bases from J, with 5 bases in between. The CDR3 nucleotides are TGTGCCAGCAGCTTAGCGGGGGACAATGAGCAGTTCTTC. As protein: CASSLAGDNEQFF. The full variable domain, in which reference TRBV7-9 and TRBJ2-1 provide the parts outside the CDR3, is DTGVSQNPRHKITKRGQNVTFRCDPISEHNRLYWYRQTLGQGPEFLTYFQNEAQLEKSRLLSDRFSAERPKGSFSTLEIQRTEQGDSAMYLCASSLAGDNEQFFGPGTRLTVL.